The 5 T cell receptor beta chains below were found in one sample sequenced in a study of human T cells and chemical hapten exposure. As to time point: patch test 1, 2 weeks after DPC sensitization. Treatment here: therapeutic diphenylcyclopropenone sensitization with weekly scalp DPC. One entry per CDR3 protein results from TCRdb running MiXCR on the RACE reads. The repertoire holds approximately 350,000 distinct CDR3 sequences, around 7% seen once, with approximately 8.9% in the top ten. Sequencing used whole blood, obtained in connection with sensitization to the hapten diphenylcyclopropenone (DPC). All receptors derive from a woman aged 18-29 years with alopecia areata. Some clones in this sample may be carry-over from other donors' samples.

The V gene is TRBV5-4, the J gene TRBJ2-2; TRBD1 matches at 9 bases. The CDR3 consists of 16 residues. Germline-derived CDR1 and CDR2 are SGHNT and YYREEE (reference sequence). V lost 0 bases, J lost 5 bases, and 5 bases stayed unmatched. CDR3 bases: TGTGCCAGCAGCTTGGAGACAGGGGGTCTGACCGGGGAGCTGTTTTTT. Amino acids: CASSLETGGLTGELFF.

J is TRBJ2-3 and V is TRBV4-1; 11 nucleotides align to TRBD1. The trim removed 0 bases at V and 3 bases at J, leaving 2 bases unmatched. The CDR3 is 16 amino acids. Germline-derived CDR1 and CDR2 are MGHRA and YSYEKL. The CDR3 is CASSQEGQGDTDTQYF. The CDR3 DNA reads TGCGCCAGCAGCCAAGAGGGACAGGGGGATACAGATACGCAGTATTTT.

This clonotype has just a few counts. The chain recombines TRBV5-1 with TRBJ2-3; 7 bases fit TRBD1. The V segment lost 3 bases and the J segment 0 bases; nucleotides outside the gene matches: 7. Germline CDR1 and CDR2: SGHRS and YFSETQ. This CDR3 spans 16 amino acids. The DNA for the CDR3 is TGCGCCAGCAGCTCCCCGACAGGGATTAGCACAGATACGCAGTATTTT. This gives the protein CASSSPTGISTDTQYF.

The chain has TRBV12-3 or TRBV12-4 and TRBJ1-1; D not certain. V was pared by 7 bases and J by 4 bases, with 10 bases between. There are 12 residues in the CDR3. The CDR3 is CASKRETTEAFF. The CDR3 nucleotides read TGTGCCAGCAAAAGGGAGACCACTGAAGCTTTCTTT.

The chain links TRBV7-9 to TRBJ1-5, with 7 bases lining up with TRBD1. J was trimmed by 2 bases and V by 4 bases; bases with no gene match: 5. This CDR3 contains 15 residues. Germline V lookup: CDR1 SEHNR, CDR2 FQNEAQ (reference sequence). CDR3 protein: CASSSHDRGNQPQHF. In DNA form, the CDR3 reads TGTGCCAGCAGCTCACACGACAGGGGCAATCAGCCCCAGCATTTT.